This is a list of T cell receptor beta chains from one sample in a study of cytomegalovirus exposure and HLA in healthy donors. TCRdb's copy holds only in-frame clones and misses some; the assay was immunoSEQ multiplex PCR. The data show fewer than 110,000 clones, roughly 87% seen once. Sample: PBMCs. These receptors all come from a man under 40 in good health and CMV-seropositive. Each CDR3 is given with its conserved first and last residue. D genes are given only for firm matches. Clone sizes are given selectively: once, few, many, or a class where the clone is expanded.

cdr3_length: 14; j_call: TRBJ1-1; clone_size: .; v_call: TRBV10-3; d_call: .; cdr3_aa: CAINQDRGGTEAFF; cdr3_nt: TGTGCCATCAATCAAGATCGGGGTGGAACTGAAGCTTTCTTT
cdr3_length: 13; j_call: TRBJ2-3; clone_size: .; v_call: TRBV6-5; d_call: .; cdr3_aa: CASSFVSTDTQYF; cdr3_nt: TGTGCCAGCAGTTTCGTTTCCACAGATACGCAGTATTTT
cdr3_length: 16; j_call: TRBJ2-6; clone_size: .; v_call: TRBV27; d_call: .; cdr3_aa: CASSPTDYTGANVLTF; cdr3_nt: TGTGCCAGCAGCCCGACCGACTATACTGGGGCCAACGTCCTGACTTTC
cdr3_length: 13; j_call: TRBJ2-1; clone_size: .; v_call: TRBV6-6; d_call: .; cdr3_aa: CASEDTSYNEQFF; cdr3_nt: TGTGCCAGCGAGGACACTTCCTACAATGAGCAGTTCTTC
cdr3_length: 15; j_call: TRBJ1-5; clone_size: .; v_call: TRBV10-3; d_call: TRBD1; cdr3_aa: CAISGDRASNQPQHF; cdr3_nt: TGTGCCATCAGTGGGGACAGGGCGAGCAATCAGCCCCAGCATTTT
cdr3_length: 12; j_call: TRBJ1-1; clone_size: .; v_call: TRBV10-3; d_call: .; cdr3_aa: CASQPGEGEAFF; cdr3_nt: TGTGCCTCCCAGCCAGGGGAGGGTGAAGCTTTCTTT
cdr3_length: 14; j_call: TRBJ1-2; clone_size: .; v_call: TRBV5-1; d_call: .; cdr3_aa: CASSLAQTNYGYTF; cdr3_nt: TGCGCCAGCAGCTTGGCACAAACTAACTATGGCTACACCTTC
cdr3_length: 16; j_call: TRBJ1-5; clone_size: .; v_call: TRBV6-6; d_call: .; cdr3_aa: CASSYVRSQGNQPQHF; cdr3_nt: TGTGCCAGCAGTTACGTTCGGAGCCAGGGAAATCAGCCCCAGCATTTT
cdr3_length: 17; j_call: TRBJ1-2; clone_size: .; v_call: TRBV5-4; d_call: .; cdr3_aa: CASSLKGAGYASYGYTF; cdr3_nt: TGTGCCAGCAGCTTGAAAGGGGCAGGTTATGCGAGCTATGGCTACACCTTC
cdr3_length: 14; j_call: TRBJ2-5; clone_size: .; v_call: TRBV7-2; d_call: .; cdr3_aa: CASSPGPGVETQYF; cdr3_nt: TGTGCCAGCAGCCCTGGGCCCGGGGTGGAGACCCAGTACTTC
cdr3_length: 14; j_call: TRBJ1-1; clone_size: .; v_call: TRBV18; d_call: TRBD1; cdr3_aa: CASSPGTGATEAFF; cdr3_nt: TGTGCCAGCTCACCAGGGACAGGGGCCACTGAAGCTTTCTTT
cdr3_length: 15; j_call: TRBJ2-5; clone_size: .; v_call: TRBV7-9; d_call: .; cdr3_aa: CSSSLGGGNQETQYF; cdr3_nt: TGTTCCAGCAGCCTCGGAGGCGGTAACCAAGAGACCCAGTACTTC
cdr3_length: 14; j_call: TRBJ2-3; clone_size: .; v_call: TRBV7-2; d_call: TRBD2; cdr3_aa: CASSRDYDTDTQYF; cdr3_nt: TGTGCCAGCAGCCGGGACTACGACACAGATACGCAGTATTTT
cdr3_length: 12; j_call: TRBJ1-2; clone_size: .; v_call: TRBV5-6; d_call: .; cdr3_aa: CASSQGVYGYTF; cdr3_nt: TGTGCCAGCAGCCAAGGGGTCTATGGCTACACCTTC
cdr3_length: 12; j_call: TRBJ2-7; clone_size: .; v_call: TRBV5-1; d_call: .; cdr3_aa: CASSFGGDEQYF; cdr3_nt: TGCGCCAGCAGCTTCGGCGGCGACGAGCAGTACTTC
cdr3_length: 15; j_call: TRBJ2-5; clone_size: .; v_call: TRBV9; d_call: TRBD2; cdr3_aa: CASSVGTSGVETQYF; cdr3_nt: TGTGCCAGCAGCGTAGGGACTAGCGGGGTGGAGACCCAGTACTTC
cdr3_length: 18; j_call: TRBJ2-1; clone_size: .; v_call: TRBV9; d_call: TRBD2; cdr3_aa: CASSPGAGGPSSYNEQFF; cdr3_nt: TGTGCCAGCAGCCCCGGGGCGGGGGGCCCTAGCTCCTACAATGAGCAGTTCTTC
cdr3_length: 14; j_call: TRBJ1-1; clone_size: .; v_call: TRBV10-3; d_call: TRBD1; cdr3_aa: CAISDGQGNTEAFF; cdr3_nt: TGTGCCATCAGCGACGGACAGGGGAACACTGAAGCTTTCTTT
cdr3_length: 11; j_call: TRBJ2-5; clone_size: few; v_call: TRBV25-1; d_call: .; cdr3_aa: CASSAPGTQYF; cdr3_nt: TGTGCCAGCAGTGCCCCGGGGACCCAGTACTTC
cdr3_length: 17; j_call: TRBJ1-6; clone_size: .; v_call: TRBV2; d_call: .; cdr3_aa: CASSEGLLSSYNSPLHF; cdr3_nt: TGTGCCAGCAGTGAAGGGCTCCTCAGCTCCTATAATTCACCCCTCCACTTT
cdr3_length: 14; j_call: TRBJ2-2; clone_size: .; v_call: TRBV27; d_call: .; cdr3_aa: CASVRGRPPGELFF; cdr3_nt: TGTGCCAGCGTACGTGGGAGACCACCCGGGGAGCTGTTTTTT
cdr3_length: 12; j_call: TRBJ2-7; clone_size: few; v_call: TRBV7-9; d_call: .; cdr3_aa: CASSRDPYEQYF; cdr3_nt: TGTGCCAGCAGCCGAGATCCCTACGAGCAGTACTTC
cdr3_length: 14; j_call: TRBJ1-2; clone_size: .; v_call: TRBV14; d_call: .; cdr3_aa: CASSPSPTSAGYTF; cdr3_nt: TGTGCCAGCAGCCCTAGCCCGACATCGGCGGGCTACACCTTC